The rows below give T cell receptor beta chains drawn from one sample of a study of T cells expressing NK-cell markers. TCRdb reworked the 5' RACE reads into one entry per CDR3 protein, no DNA. The clone table shows 500,000 to 700,000 distinct CDR3 sequences, with the ten largest holding approximately 3.6%. The sample taken for sequencing was blood T cells: a sorted CD56 or NKG2C T cell subset, CD4+ or CD8+ T cells, or bulk PBMC T cells (not recorded which). The receptors originated from a man aged 18 to 29 in good health. Both conserved end residues are part of each CDR3. Each record gives: V gene, J gene, CDR3 protein.

v_call: TRBV18; j_call: TRBJ2-5; cdr3_aa: CASSPSLQETQYF
v_call: TRBV12-3/TRBV12-4; j_call: TRBJ2-1; cdr3_aa: CASSLEGLVGRRLFF
v_call: TRBV3-1; j_call: TRBJ2-1; cdr3_aa: CASSLLAPTYNEQFF
v_call: TRBV12-3/TRBV12-4; j_call: TRBJ1-2; cdr3_aa: CASSFNDRGPEYTF
v_call: TRBV4-1; j_call: TRBJ1-1; cdr3_aa: CASSHTRTEAFF
v_call: TRBV27; j_call: TRBJ2-7; cdr3_aa: CASSSPSDRALVEQYF
v_call: TRBV20-1; j_call: TRBJ2-5; cdr3_aa: CSAKKTGPLRSQYF
v_call: TRBV4-1; j_call: TRBJ2-2; cdr3_aa: CASSQEGRLYTGELFF
v_call: TRBV6-1; j_call: TRBJ2-5; cdr3_aa: CASSPPGAPEAQYF
v_call: TRBV4-3; j_call: TRBJ2-1; cdr3_aa: CASSRTTAGEYNNEQFF
v_call: TRBV4-1; j_call: TRBJ2-1; cdr3_aa: CASSQDWTRGAEQFF
v_call: TRBV15; j_call: TRBJ2-7; cdr3_aa: CATSRDLIGTGTYEQYF
v_call: TRBV14; j_call: TRBJ1-1; cdr3_aa: CASSQGLGGTEAFF
v_call: TRBV7-2; j_call: TRBJ2-2; cdr3_aa: CASSLDPTGVAGELFF
v_call: TRBV7-9; j_call: TRBJ1-6; cdr3_aa: CASSMGQVISPLHF
v_call: TRBV7-2; j_call: TRBJ2-3; cdr3_aa: CASSYSRDLTGGGTDTQYF
v_call: TRBV5-1; j_call: TRBJ2-5; cdr3_aa: CASSLGTNEETQYF
v_call: TRBV29-1; j_call: TRBJ1-1; cdr3_aa: CSVDPGGTEAFF
v_call: TRBV12-3/TRBV12-4; j_call: TRBJ2-3; cdr3_aa: CASSFLAELSGTDTQYF
v_call: TRBV24-1; j_call: TRBJ2-3; cdr3_aa: CATSASGLADTDTQYF
v_call: TRBV29-1; j_call: TRBJ2-2; cdr3_aa: CSVEQGPRGRELFF
v_call: TRBV27; j_call: TRBJ2-3; cdr3_aa: CASSPESGSLADTQYF
v_call: TRBV12-3/TRBV12-4; j_call: TRBJ2-2; cdr3_aa: CASTPGSIPGELFF
v_call: TRBV7-2; j_call: TRBJ1-5; cdr3_aa: CASSLKGVPEHF
v_call: TRBV7-2; j_call: TRBJ2-7; cdr3_aa: CASGGPSSYEQYF
v_call: TRBV5-1; j_call: TRBJ1-2; cdr3_aa: CASSSTNYGYTF
v_call: TRBV20-1; j_call: TRBJ2-1; cdr3_aa: CSASGRAAGVYNEQFF
v_call: TRBV24-1; j_call: TRBJ2-3; cdr3_aa: CATSGGTSGSTDTQYF
v_call: TRBV4-1; j_call: TRBJ1-2; cdr3_aa: CASSQGSGHYGYTF
v_call: TRBV5-6; j_call: TRBJ2-3; cdr3_aa: CASRDRTSGYFTDTQYF
v_call: TRBV11-2; j_call: TRBJ2-2; cdr3_aa: CASRRLQELFF
v_call: TRBV7-8; j_call: TRBJ2-5; cdr3_aa: CASSFGLAGGQRGETQYF
v_call: TRBV19; j_call: TRBJ2-3; cdr3_aa: CASSTQTGPTPFTDTQYF
v_call: TRBV18; j_call: TRBJ2-7; cdr3_aa: CASSHREGEQYF
v_call: TRBV7-9; j_call: TRBJ1-1; cdr3_aa: CASSAAGGLNTEAFF
v_call: TRBV20-1; j_call: TRBJ2-2; cdr3_aa: CSASHPGDGELFF
v_call: TRBV12-3/TRBV12-4; j_call: TRBJ1-5; cdr3_aa: CASSQQGVRNQPQHF